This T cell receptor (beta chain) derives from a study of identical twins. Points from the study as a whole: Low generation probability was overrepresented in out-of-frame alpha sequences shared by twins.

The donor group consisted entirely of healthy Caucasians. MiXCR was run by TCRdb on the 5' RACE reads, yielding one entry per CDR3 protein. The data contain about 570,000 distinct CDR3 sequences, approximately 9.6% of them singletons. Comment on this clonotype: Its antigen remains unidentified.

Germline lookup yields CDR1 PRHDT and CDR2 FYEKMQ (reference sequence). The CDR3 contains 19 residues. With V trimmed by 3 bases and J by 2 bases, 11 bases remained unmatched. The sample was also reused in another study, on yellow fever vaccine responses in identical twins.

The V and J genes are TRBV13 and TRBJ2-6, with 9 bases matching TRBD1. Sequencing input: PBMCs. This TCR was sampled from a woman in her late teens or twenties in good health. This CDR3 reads CASSLGPTGGYTGANVLTF. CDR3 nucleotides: TGTGCCAGCAGCTTGGGTCCGACAGGGGGTTATACTGGGGCCAACGTCCTGACTTTC.